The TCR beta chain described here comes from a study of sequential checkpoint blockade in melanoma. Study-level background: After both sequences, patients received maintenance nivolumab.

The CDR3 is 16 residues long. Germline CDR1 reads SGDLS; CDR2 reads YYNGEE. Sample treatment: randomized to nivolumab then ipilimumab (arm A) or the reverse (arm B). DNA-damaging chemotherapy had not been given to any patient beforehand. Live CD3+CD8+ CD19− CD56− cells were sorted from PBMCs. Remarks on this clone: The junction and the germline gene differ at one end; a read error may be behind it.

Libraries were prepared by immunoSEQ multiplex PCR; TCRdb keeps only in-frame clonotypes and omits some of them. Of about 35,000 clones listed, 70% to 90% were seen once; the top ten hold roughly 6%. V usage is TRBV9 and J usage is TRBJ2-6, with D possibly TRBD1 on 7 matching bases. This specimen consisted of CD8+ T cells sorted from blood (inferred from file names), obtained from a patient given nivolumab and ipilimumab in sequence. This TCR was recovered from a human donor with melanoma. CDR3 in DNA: TGTGCCAGCAGCGTAGAGGGGGCGGGCGGGGCCAGCGTCCTGACTTTC. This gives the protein CASSVEGAGGASVLTF. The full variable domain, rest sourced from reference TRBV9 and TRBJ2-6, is DSGVTQTPKHLITATGQRVTLRCSPRSGDLSVYWYQQSLDQGLQFLIQYYNGEERAKGNILERFSAQQFPDLHSELNLSSLELGDSALYFCASSVEGAGGASVLTFGAGSRLTVL.